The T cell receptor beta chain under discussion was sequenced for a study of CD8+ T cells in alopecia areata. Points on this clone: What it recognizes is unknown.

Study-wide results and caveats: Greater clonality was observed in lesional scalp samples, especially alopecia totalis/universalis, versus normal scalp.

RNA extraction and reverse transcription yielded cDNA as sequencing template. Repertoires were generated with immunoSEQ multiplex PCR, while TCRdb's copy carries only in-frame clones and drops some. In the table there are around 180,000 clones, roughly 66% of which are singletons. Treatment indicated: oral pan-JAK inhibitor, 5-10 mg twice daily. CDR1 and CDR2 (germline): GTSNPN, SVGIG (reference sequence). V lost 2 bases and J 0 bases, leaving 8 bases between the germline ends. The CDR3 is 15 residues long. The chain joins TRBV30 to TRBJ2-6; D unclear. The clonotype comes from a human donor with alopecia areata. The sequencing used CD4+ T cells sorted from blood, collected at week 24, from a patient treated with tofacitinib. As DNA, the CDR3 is TGTGCCTGGAGTACATCTTTCTCTGGGGCCAACGTCCTGACTTTC. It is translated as CAWSTSFSGANVLTF.